This T cell receptor (beta chain) was captured in a study of cytomegalovirus exposure and HLA in healthy donors. Overall study context: The early release's HLA-typed donors yielded tens of millions of unique TCRs. Regarding the study as a whole: Among the CMV-associated chains, three were confirmed in vitro as specific for CMV antigens.

PCR was performed using 60 Vbeta and 13 Jbeta primers. Data came from immunoSEQ multiplex PCR; TCRdb stores just in-frame clones and leaves some out. The sample gives under 150,000 clones, around 83% of which show up once; 1% is in the top ten. Worth noting for this clone: Its antigen is still unknown.

The CDR3 has 16 residues. Trimming took off 4 bases at V and 4 bases at J, with 19 bases between the two ends. The germline V gene has CDR1 LNHDA and CDR2 SQIVND (reference sequence). The origin of this receptor is a human donor in good health. The material sequenced was PBMCs. The chain links TRBV19 to TRBJ1-2; D uncertain. The CDR3 nucleotides are TGTGCCAGTAGTACAAGGAGGTCTGCTGTGGGCTATGGCTACACCTTC. Residues: CASSTRRSAVGYGYTF.